The source of this T cell receptor beta chain is a study of blood T cell repertoires in COVID-19 (dated by TCRdb to 2018 to 2020). Looking at the study overall: The collaborator samples originated in the United States, Italy and Spain and spanned the acute and convalescent phases of COVID-19. The prospective study material was composed of cDNA or gDNA derived from T cells, B-cell-depleted T cells, or PBMCs. The dataset comprised deeply sampled blood TCRbeta repertoires from subjects exposed to, actively infected with, or recovered from COVID-19. A freely available public database, intended as a resource for researchers studying the immune response to SARS-CoV-2, is where the repertoires were released. Samples were obtained from the ongoing ImmuneRACE study (first 160 participants) and from over 1,000 subjects provided by 6 global collaborators. Sample metadata almost always included a de-identified subject ID, COVID-19 status, age in years and sex. Where HLA class I and class II types were available, the types were taken from metadata supplied by the sample provider, not from assay-based typing.

Remarks on this clone: The target of this receptor is not known. No clone much larger than this one lies a single base away; base qualities are absent.

The CDR3 goes from the cysteine to the phenylalanine over 14 residues. Only the CDR3 part of the read is kept: 42 bases, read in frame from the first base. Looking up the germline V gene yields CDR1 ENHRY and CDR2 SYGVKD. V was cut back by 3 bases and J by 1 base, leaving a gap of 9 bases between them. The full study reports these points: The quantity of clinical and demographic metadata differed by source and by participant and was supplied without curation.

Participants in the prospective study were enrolled through a virtual design, were aged about 18 to 100 years, and lived in approximately 25 United States geographic areas. To assign participants to cohorts, the prospective study relied on clinical history that participants themselves reported in a screening survey and a study questionnaire. Recovered participants in ImmuneRACE Cohort 3 were defined as having two consecutive negative NP/OP PCR tests, clearance from a healthcare professional, or resolution of symptoms. In the prospective study, mobile phlebotomists collected whole blood, serum and a nasopharyngeal or oropharyngeal swab from each participant. Over a roughly two-month period, participants in the prospective study had the option of providing additional blood draws and questionnaires. Blood samples from the prospective study were shipped frozen or at room temperature prior to DNA extraction.

TCRbeta CDR3 regions were amplified from genomic DNA by means of the immunoSEQ Assay, a bias-controlled multiplex PCR. For the original study's pipeline: The number of nucleated cells in each sample was estimated by amplification of reference gene primers within the assay. To quantify the absolute abundance of each unique TCRbeta CDR3 rearrangement, sequence reads were collapsed and filtered. For each sample, productive Simpson clonality was calculated as the square root of Simpson's diversity index over productive rearrangements. Drawn from immuneACCESS, this table holds only the in-frame rearrangements with V and J called that TCRdb kept. Clones are partly lost; checked studies trace under half to an unresolved V gene and leave the rest unexplained. D and trimming were read from the DNA, whereas the V and J calls and clone size are those reported in that table. A total of some 400,000 clones appear in this sample, about 87% of them only once. The ten largest clones add up to 1% to 1.5% of the sample.

The clonotype originates from a man aged 25-45 years who had recovered from COVID-19. Recombination joined TRBV10-3 with TRBJ1-1; a weak D assignment points to TRBD1 (6 bases agree). Material: PBMCs or T cells enriched from blood (not recorded which). The CDR3 here reads CAISDFRGNTEAFF. The nucleotide sequence reads as follows: TGTGCCATCAGTGATTTCAGGGGGAACACTGAAGCTTTCTTT.